This record covers a single T cell receptor (beta chain). MiXCR was run by TCRdb on the 5' RACE reads, yielding one entry per CDR3 protein. The profile shows under 200,000 distinct CDR3 sequences, under 14% of them singletons. Germline V CDR1 and CDR2: MDHEN, SYDVKM. The CDR3 is 13 residues long. The sample comes from a study of T-cell memory formation after mild COVID-19. The sequencing input was PBMCs or a T cell subset sorted from them (not recorded which). The sequence derives from a man aged 18 to 30 who had mild COVID-19 (a few samples of this study predate the infection). Cell type and time point are not known. The J gene is TRBJ2-7, the V gene TRBV28; 7 positions agree with TRBD2. The CDR3 protein is CACSPGGTYEQYV. In nucleotides, the CDR3 is TGTGCCTGCAGCCCGGGGGGAACCTACGAGCAGTACGTC.